This note documents a single T cell receptor (beta chain) sequence. What it binds is unknown. This specimen comes from a study of Ad26.COV2.S vaccination and SARS-CoV-2 variants. Broader study findings: Reportedly, spike-specific CD8+ and CD4+ T cell responses achieved substantial breadth once vaccination had taken place. From the TCR breadth and depth analyses, total T cell responses may have been underestimated.

The CDR3 extends over 16 amino acids. Germline CDR1 reads MGHRA; CDR2 reads YSYEKL. V lost 0 bases, J lost 3 bases, and 7 bases stayed unmatched. The method was immunoSEQ multiplex PCR; TCRdb's version includes in-frame clones alone and lacks a portion of them. In the table there are 360,000 or so clones, around 86% of which are singletons. Treatment noted: around 19 received Ad26.COV2.S at low or high dose, single or two shots; roughly five received placebo; per-sample allocation not given. The samples were gathered on day 63 after the first injection of vaccine or placebo. The chain combines TRBV4-1 with TRBJ2-7; TRBD1 aligns across 8 bases. This clonotype was sampled from a person aged 18-65 years who received the Ad26.COV2.S COVID-19 vaccine or a placebo. The input for sequencing was peripheral blood, taken in a trial of Ad26.COV2.S vaccine versus placebo. CDR3 protein: CASSQEPLTGVYEQYF. The CDR3 DNA reads as TGCGCCAGCAGCCAAGAACCCCTGACAGGGGTCTACGAGCAGTACTTC.